Shown below are 17 T cell receptor beta chains from a single sample sequenced in a study of T cells expressing NK-cell markers. Reprocessing the 5' RACE reads, TCRdb reports a single entry for every CDR3 protein and omits DNA. This listing includes about half a million distinct CDR3 sequences. The sequencing input was blood T cells: a sorted CD56 or NKG2C T cell subset, CD4+ or CD8+ T cells, or bulk PBMC T cells (not recorded which). The receptors come from a woman in her forties or fifties in good health.

V usage is TRBV2 and J usage is TRBJ1-3; absent DNA, TCRdb's TRBD1 call cannot be checked. Germline loops: CDR1 SNHLY, CDR2 FYNNEI. The CDR3 extends over 17 amino acids. CDR3: CASRERVDRFAGNTIYF.

This sequence joins TRBV7-9 and TRBJ2-3; the D call of TRBD2 rests on TCRdb alone, since no DNA is present to check it. Germline V gene data show CDR1 as SEHNR and CDR2 as FQNEAQ (reference sequence). The CDR3 runs to 15 residues. The CDR3 region is CATRLAGEEADTQYF.

The rearrangement links TRBV5-1 to TRBJ1-1; there is no DNA to check the TCRdb D call of TRBD1. CDR3 size: 13 residues. Germline loops: CDR1 SGHRS, CDR2 YFSETQ. CDR3 sequence: CASSFRQGTEAFF.

V usage is TRBV28 and J usage is TRBJ2-7; the D call from TCRdb, TRBD1, cannot be confirmed without DNA. This CDR3 spans 15 amino acids. CDR1 and CDR2 (germline): MDHEN, SYDVKM. CDR3 in amino acids: CASSRIGSGGYEQYF.

V is TRBV25-1 and J is TRBJ2-2; the TCRdb call, TRBD2, lacks DNA for checking. The germline V gene encodes CDR1 MGHDK and CDR2 SYGVNS. This CDR3 comprises 14 residues. The CDR3 sequence: CASERMEDTGELFF.

The chain has TRBV29-1 and TRBJ2-2; the D gene TCRdb calls, TRBD1, cannot be checked with no DNA. Looked up from germline, CDR1 is SQVTM and CDR2 is ANQGSEA. CDR3 length equals 16 residues. CDR3: CSVNSPGQGNTGELFF.

This rearrangement joins TRBV7-2 to TRBJ2-5; TCRdb names TRBD2, which stays unverified in the absence of DNA. The CDR3 extends over 15 amino acids. Germline-derived CDR1 and CDR2 are SGHTA and FQGNSA. CDR3 residues: CASSVAGGGAETQYF.

The V and J genes are TRBV4-1 and TRBJ2-1; the TRBD2 assignment by TCRdb is unverifiable without DNA. The CDR3 has 16 amino acids. In germline, CDR1 is MGHRA, CDR2 YSYEKL. CDR3: CASSQEGGSAYNEQFF.

This chain uses TRBV7-9 with TRBJ2-5; as DNA is missing, the TRBD1 call by TCRdb cannot be tested. Germline V gene sequence: CDR1 SEHNR, CDR2 FQNEAQ (reference sequence). The CDR3 spans 14 residues. CDR3: CASSSAGQVLSQYF.

The chain has TRBV28 and TRBJ2-5; TCRdb selects TRBD2, and the lack of DNA leaves this call unchecked. The CDR3 has 16 residues. Germline V CDR1 and CDR2: MDHEN, SYDVKM. The CDR3 sequence: CASSFLRLAVQETQYF. Full variable domain (rest looked up from reference TRBV28 and TRBJ2-5): DVKVTQSSRYLVKRTGEKVFLECVQDMDHENMFWYRQDPGLGLRLIYFSYDVKMKEKGDIPEGYSVSREKKERFSLILESASTNQTSMYLCASSFLRLAVQETQYFGPGTRLLVL.

V gene TRBV20-1 combines with J gene TRBJ2-1; no DNA is available, so the TRBD2 call from TCRdb remains unchecked. The CDR3 has 16 residues. The germline gives CDR1 DFQATT, CDR2 SNEGSKA (reference sequence). The CDR3 spells CSASGTTQSLPLEQFF.

The gene calls are TRBV5-1 and TRBJ1-3; TCRdb indicates TRBD1, and absent DNA this call remains unverified. The CDR3 spans 15 residues. Germline V CDR1 and CDR2: SGHRS, YFSETQ. CDR3 in amino acids: CASSSTGASGNTIYF.

V usage is TRBV11-1 and J usage is TRBJ2-5. The germline V gene encodes CDR1 SGHAT and CDR2 FQDESV (reference sequence). There are 13 residues in the CDR3. CDR3 protein: CASSLAVMETQYF.

This chain links TRBV11-2 with TRBJ2-1; with no DNA, the TCRdb D assignment of TRBD2 cannot be verified. CDR3 length: 14 residues. Germline V CDR1 and CDR2: SGHAT, FQNNGV. CDR3 sequence: CASSVPPGRNEQFF. Combining the CDR3 with reference TRBV11-2 and TRBJ2-1 gives the whole variable domain EAGVAQSPRYKIIEKRQSVAFWCNPISGHATLYWYQQILGQGPKLLIQFQNNGVVDDSQLPKDRFSAERLKGVDSTLKIQPAKLEDSAVYLCASSVPPGRNEQFFGPGTRLTVL.

The V gene is TRBV5-8, the J gene TRBJ2-1; TCRdb outputs TRBD1, but without DNA this stays unchecked. Germline loops: CDR1 SGHTS, CDR2 YDEGEE. The CDR3 consists of 16 residues. The CDR3 here is CASSLGQGEKDNEQFF.

V gene TRBV24-1 combines with J gene TRBJ2-5; the TCRdb call, TRBD1, lacks DNA for checking. The CDR3 extends over 15 amino acids. Germline V gives CDR1 KGHDR, CDR2 SFDVKD. The CDR3 sequence: CATSRTGTVQETQYF.

V usage is TRBV5-1 and J usage is TRBJ2-3; TCRdb reports TRBD2, a call that lacks DNA to check it against. The CDR3 loop spans 14 amino acids. Per germline, CDR1 SGHRS and CDR2 YFSETQ. CDR3 protein: CASSAGVRADTQYF.